A single sample is the source of the 30 T cell receptor beta chains below, sequenced in a study of shared clonotypes between healthy human individuals. Naivety among CD8 cells was defined by CD45RO negativity and positive CCR7 selection, thereby excluding terminally differentiated effector memory CD45RA+ cells. Sequencing used immunoSEQ multiplex PCR; TCRdb keeps in-frame clones, though not all of them. The sample records approximately 2,200,000 clones, approximately 94% being singletons. The sample taken for sequencing was naive CD8+ T cells from PBMCs. These receptors were collected from a man between 18 and 29 years old in good health. Some clones in this sample may be carry-over from other donors' samples.

The chain joins TRBV28 to TRBJ1-3; D ambiguous. V was trimmed by 6 bases and J by 0 bases, leaving 9 bases between them. The CDR3 spans 14 residues. Germline CDR1 reads MDHEN; CDR2 reads SYDVKM. The CDR3 region is CASRTRTSGNTIYF. CDR3 DNA: TGTGCCAGCAGGACCCGAACCTCTGGAAACACCATATATTTT. The full variable domain, completed using reference TRBV28 and TRBJ1-3, is DVKVTQSSRYLVKRTGEKVFLECVQDMDHENMFWYRQDPGLGLRLIYFSYDVKMKEKGDIPEGYSVSREKKERFSLILESASTNQTSMYLCASRTRTSGNTIYFGEGSWLTVV.

This chain links TRBV6-5 with TRBJ2-1, with 15 positions matching TRBD2. This CDR3 is 15 amino acids long. The junction had 5 bases not matched to a gene; V was cut back by 5 bases and J by 9 bases. CDR1 is MNHEY, CDR2 SVGAGI, per germline. This CDR3 is CASSPRTSGRGEQFF. The CDR3 DNA reads as TGTGCCAGCAGTCCCCGGACTAGCGGGAGGGGTGAGCAGTTCTTC.

V gene TRBV7-2 combines with J gene TRBJ1-3, with TRBD1 identical over 7 bases. Per germline, CDR1 SGHTA and CDR2 FQGNSA. V dropped 5 bases and J dropped 2; count of bases not matched to a gene: 12. The CDR3 has 17 amino acids. CDR3 in amino acids: CASSQSHRGGPGNTIYF. CDR3 coding DNA: TGTGCCAGCAGCCAGAGCCATCGAGGGGGCCCTGGAAACACCATATATTTT.

The rearrangement joins TRBV6-1 to TRBJ1-2; tentative D call: TRBD1 (6 bases). The V and J ends lost 0 bases and 1 base respectively, with 12 bases between them. Germline loops: CDR1 MNHNS, CDR2 SASEGT. This CDR3 comprises 16 residues. As DNA, the CDR3 is TGTGCCAGCAGTGAAGCCGGGGGCAGGAGTAACTATGGCTACACCTTC. Translating gives CASSEAGGRSNYGYTF.

The V and J genes are TRBV7-9 and TRBJ1-2; no clear D. CDR1 is SEHNR and CDR2 is FQNEAQ in the germline V gene (reference sequence). The ends were cut back, 6 bases at V and 10 bases at J, with 15 bases in the middle. The CDR3 runs 12 residues. CDR3 region: CASSHGNLDYTF. CDR3 DNA sequence: TGTGCCAGCAGTCATGGAAACTTAGACTACACCTTC.

The rearrangement uses TRBV7-9 and TRBJ1-4, with D maybe TRBD1 (6 bases). Trimming left V 5 bases short and J 8 bases short, with 15 bases between. This CDR3 has 14 residues. Germline V gives CDR1 SEHNR, CDR2 FQNEAQ (reference sequence). CDR3 nucleotide sequence: TGTGCCAGCAGCGCACCAGGGGAAAGGGAAAAACTGTTTTTT. It translates to CASSAPGEREKLFF.

The chain links TRBV7-9 to TRBJ1-1; D is uncertain. The V gene lost 2 bases and the J gene lost 5 bases, with 12 bases spanning the gap. The length of the CDR3 is 14 residues. Looked up from germline, CDR1 is SEHNR and CDR2 is FQNEAQ (reference sequence). The CDR3 region has the DNA TGTGCCAGCAGCTTAAAAGCGGGTTTTACTGAAGCTTTCTTT. It yields the protein CASSLKAGFTEAFF. The full variable domain, rest sourced from reference TRBV7-9 and TRBJ1-1, is DTGVSQNPRHKITKRGQNVTFRCDPISEHNRLYWYRQTLGQGPEFLTYFQNEAQLEKSRLLSDRFSAERPKGSFSTLEIQRTEQGDSAMYLCASSLKAGFTEAFFGQGTRLTVV.

The V gene is TRBV16, the J gene TRBJ1-1; D gene uncertain. Germline V lookup: CDR1 KGHSY, CDR2 FQNENV. Deletions cut 5 bases from V and 3 bases from J, with 22 bases between. CDR3 length: 17 amino acids. The CDR3 DNA is TGTGCCAGCAGCGTGCCCCTGTTTACCGAGACTTACACTGAAGCTTTCTTT. This translates into CASSVPLFTETYTEAFF.

This chain links TRBV19 with TRBJ2-7, with 8 nucleotides matching TRBD1. The length of the CDR3 is 15 residues. V lost 5 bases and J lost 3; bases outside the gene matches: 9. Germline V CDR1 and CDR2: LNHDA, SQIVND (reference sequence). The CDR3 DNA reads as TGTGCCAGTAGTGCCAGGACAGGGCAACTCTACGAGCAGTACTTC. Its protein product is CASSARTGQLYEQYF.

The gene calls are TRBV7-9 and TRBJ2-3; D uncertain. The ends were cut back, 4 bases at V and 7 bases at J, with 6 bases in the middle. Per the germline V gene, CDR1 is SEHNR and CDR2 is FQNEAQ (reference sequence). The CDR3 runs to 11 residues. The CDR3 loop reads CASSSQNTQYF. The CDR3 DNA reads as TGTGCCAGCAGCTCCCAGAATACGCAGTATTTT.

In its sample, this clone was seen once. The chain recombines TRBV5-1 with TRBJ2-5; D tentatively reads TRBD1 or TRBD2 (5 bases each). The CDR3 consists of 18 residues. With 4 bases removed from V and 2 bases from J, the gap between germline ends came to 24 bases. From germline, CDR1 is SGHRS and CDR2 YFSETQ. As DNA, the CDR3 is TGCGCCAGCAGCGGGCCCGACGTGGGGGTGTATCCTCAAGAGACCCAGTACTTC. Amino acid sequence: CASSGPDVGVYPQETQYF.

In DNA, the CDR3 is TGTGCCAGCAGCCATAGCGGGAGCGGACAGTTCTTC. Protein product: CASSHSGSGQFF. The chain combines TRBV13 with TRBJ2-1, with 9 bases identical to TRBD2. The CDR3 is 12 residues long. CDR1 and CDR2 (germline): PRHDT, FYEKMQ (reference sequence). V shed 5 bases and J 13 bases; nucleotides not matched to a gene: 6.

The gene calls are TRBV7-9 and TRBJ2-5; 7 bases are shared with TRBD1. The CDR3 runs 15 residues. CDR1 is SEHNR, CDR2 FQNEAQ, per germline (reference sequence). V gave up 6 bases and J gave up 3 bases; unmatched junction bases: 10. The DNA of the CDR3 is TGTGCCAGCAGTCTCCTCCCCGGGACAGAAGAGACCCAGTACTTC. Encoded protein: CASSLLPGTEETQYF. Full variable domain (missing parts from reference TRBV7-9 and TRBJ2-5): DTGVSQNPRHKITKRGQNVTFRCDPISEHNRLYWYRQTLGQGPEFLTYFQNEAQLEKSRLLSDRFSAERPKGSFSTLEIQRTEQGDSAMYLCASSLLPGTEETQYFGPGTRLLVL.

The genes are TRBV7-8 and TRBJ2-7, with TRBD2 matching 7 bases. The V gene end was trimmed by 1 base and the J gene end by 4 bases; junction bases not matched to a gene: 4. The CDR3 has 14 residues. Germline CDR1 is SGHVS and CDR2 is FQNEAQ. CDR3 sequence reads: CASSLGLAVYEQYF. The CDR3 nucleotides read TGTGCCAGCAGCTTAGGGCTAGCGGTATACGAGCAGTACTTC.

The chain has TRBV6-5 and TRBJ2-5; 8 nucleotides match TRBD2. CDR3 length equals 16 residues. The V gene's germline CDR1 is MNHEY and CDR2 SVGAGI. J was trimmed by 4 bases and V by 2 bases; bases with no gene match: 9. The CDR3 DNA is TGTGCCAGCAGTTACAGGGTACTAGCGGAGAGAGAGACCCAGTACTTC. Its protein product is CASSYRVLAERETQYF.

The chain couples TRBV4-3 to TRBJ2-1; no firm D call. Germline CDR1 reads LGHNA; CDR2 reads YSLEER. The CDR3 is 15 amino acids. Trimming shortened V by 0 bases and J by 8 bases, and 14 bases separated the two germline ends. CDR3 sequence: CASSQEMGPSDEQFF. The CDR3 DNA is TGCGCCAGCAGCCAAGAAATGGGCCCGTCGGATGAGCAGTTCTTC.

The chain joins TRBV7-2 to TRBJ2-1; 10 nucleotides align to TRBD2. The V gene end was trimmed by 4 bases and the J gene end by 3 bases; junction bases not matched to a gene: 15. The V gene's germline CDR1 is SGHTA and CDR2 FQGNSA. This CDR3 is built from 19 residues. Written as DNA, the CDR3 is TGTGCCAGCAGCTGGGGGGGACTCACCGGGACTAGCGTCTACAATGAGCAGTTCTTC. This gives the protein CASSWGGLTGTSVYNEQFF.

This sequence joins TRBV29-1 and TRBJ2-7, with 7 nucleotides matching TRBD1. CDR1 and CDR2 from the germline V gene are SQVTM and ANQGSEA. V was pared by 3 bases and J by 2 bases, with 4 bases of the junction left unmatched. The CDR3 runs to 13 residues. This CDR3 is CSVERQGTYEQYF. CDR3 nucleotide sequence: TGCAGCGTTGAGAGACAGGGTACCTACGAGCAGTACTTC.

V gene TRBV27 combines with J gene TRBJ2-7; D gene uncertain. The CDR3 length is 15 residues. Trimming left V 4 bases short and J 3 bases short, with 16 bases between. Germline CDR1 MNHEY, CDR2 SMNVEV (reference sequence). CDR3 protein: CASSSRVAQYYEQYF. CDR3 in DNA: TGTGCCAGCAGTTCCCGAGTCGCACAGTACTACGAGCAGTACTTC.

This chain uses TRBV5-5 with TRBJ2-7; D possibly corresponds to TRBD1 (6 bases). Germline CDR1 reads SGHKS; CDR2 reads YYEKEE (reference sequence). The V and J ends lost 4 bases and 3 bases respectively, with 11 bases between them. There are 13 residues in the CDR3. DNA for the CDR3: TGTGCCAGCAGCCGAGGGGGTAGCTACGAGCAGTACTTC. The encoded protein is CASSRGGSYEQYF.

The CDR3 protein is CASSQTTLRGSPYEQYF. The CDR3 DNA is TGTGCCAGCAGCCAGACTACCCTCAGAGGGAGCCCCTACGAGCAGTACTTC. The chain links TRBV4-2 to TRBJ2-7; weak D call: TRBD2 (5 bases). Looked up from germline, CDR1 is LGHNA and CDR2 is YNFKEQ. The V end was cut by 3 bases, the J end by 2 bases, with 20 bases between. CDR3 length equals 17 residues.

On this clone itself: Different DNA sequences within this sample yield the same CDR3. The rearrangement uses TRBV6-5 and TRBJ1-1; 9 nucleotides align to TRBD1. This CDR3 has 13 amino acids. Germline loops: CDR1 MNHEY, CDR2 SVGAGI. J gave up 8 bases and V 6 bases, and 7 bases lay outside the gene matches. DNA for the CDR3: TGTGCCAGCAGCTGGACAGGGGAGACCGAAGCTTTCTTT. This translates into CASSWTGETEAFF.

The rearrangement links TRBV28 to TRBJ1-5, with D hard to call. CDR1 is MDHEN and CDR2 is SYDVKM in the germline V gene. Deletions cut 2 bases from V and 2 bases from J, with 10 bases between. CDR3 length: 15 amino acids. CDR3 nucleotide sequence: TGTGCCAGCAGTTTACTTCCCGGGGGCAATCAGCCCCAGCATTTT. The encoded protein is CASSLLPGGNQPQHF.

V gene TRBV5-1 combines with J gene TRBJ2-2; the match to TRBD2 covers 14 bases. The CDR3 is made up of 18 amino acids. The junction had 4 bases not matched to a gene; V was cut back by 1 base and J by 2 bases. Germline CDR1 is SGHRS and CDR2 is YFSETQ. The CDR3 sequence is CASSLRLAGGPNTGELFF. The CDR3 DNA sequence: TGCGCCAGCAGCTTGCGACTAGCGGGAGGGCCAAACACCGGGGAGCTGTTTTTT.

The chain uses TRBV6-5 and TRBJ2-7; no clear D. V was cut by 1 base and J by 7 bases, with 11 bases left in between. CDR1 is MNHEY and CDR2 is SVGAGI in the germline V gene. The CDR3 sequence is 13 residues long. Here the CDR3 reads CASSYLYPGEQYF. CDR3 bases: TGTGCCAGCAGTTACTTGTACCCTGGGGAGCAGTACTTC.

This clone was observed a single time. The chain is built from TRBV5-4 and TRBJ2-7, with 9 bases that match TRBD2. The ends lost 5 bases at V and 5 bases at J; junction bases unmatched: 5. From germline, CDR1 is SGHNT and CDR2 YYREEE (reference sequence). This CDR3 is built from 13 residues. CDR3 sequence reads: CASRAGGTDEQYF. The CDR3 DNA follows: TGTGCCAGCAGGGCGGGGGGGACCGACGAGCAGTACTTC.

V is TRBV27 and J is TRBJ1-5, with TRBD1 matching 7 bases. Unmatched junction bases numbered 0, after V lost 5 bases and J lost 2 bases. Germline-derived CDR1 and CDR2 are MNHEY and SMNVEV (reference sequence). The length of the CDR3 is 13 residues. CDR3: CASSGTGNQPQHF. As DNA, the CDR3 is TGTGCCAGCAGTGGGACAGGCAATCAGCCCCAGCATTTT.

This clone appeared a single time. The chain has TRBV13 and TRBJ1-2; D is perhaps TRBD1 (6 bases). Germline V gives CDR1 PRHDT, CDR2 FYEKMQ (reference sequence). The CDR3 has 17 residues. Trimming took 4 bases from V and 0 from J, leaving 18 bases between them. CDR3 sequence: CASSWGTGTNPNYGYTF. CDR3 bases: TGTGCCAGCAGCTGGGGAACCGGGACAAATCCTAACTATGGCTACACCTTC.

The chain has TRBV6-5 and TRBJ2-5; D might be TRBD1 (6 bases). This CDR3 comprises 14 residues. V was clipped by 4 bases and J by 10 bases, with 19 bases between them. The V gene's germline CDR1 is MNHEY and CDR2 SVGAGI. DNA for the CDR3: TGTGCCAGCAGTTTTCAGGGGCGCGTGAGTAACCAGTACTTC. Protein sequence: CASSFQGRVSNQYF.

The CDR3 loop is CASSRGASNAEQYF. CDR3 coding DNA: TGTGCCAGCAGTCGGGGCGCCTCAAACGCCGAGCAGTACTTC. The chain joins TRBV28 to TRBJ2-7; D assignment may be TRBD1 or TRBD2 (5 bases each). V was cut by 5 bases and J by 6 bases, with 17 bases left in between. The V gene's germline CDR1 is MDHEN and CDR2 SYDVKM. CDR3 length equals 14 residues.